One and the same sample provided the 15 T cell receptor beta chains below, sequenced in a study of T cells in Graves' hyperthyroidism and ophthalmopathy. TCR beta CDR3 regions were amplified from RNA. The TCR CDR3 was amplified in a first-round RT-PCR using the HTBI primer set. From the multiplex PCR reads, TCRdb called clonotypes with MiXCR, one entry per CDR3 protein. The sample contains about 640,000 distinct CDR3 sequences, around 20% of which appear only once. The sequenced sample consisted of blood. These receptors originate from a man aged 25-40 years with Graves' ophthalmopathy.

J is TRBJ1-6 and V is TRBV4-1, with 7 bases matching TRBD1. The CDR3 consists of 14 residues. The J segment lost 9 bases and the V segment lost 3 bases, leaving 5 bases of the junction unmatched. Germline V gene data show CDR1 as MGHRA and CDR2 as YSYEKL. DNA for the CDR3: TGCGCCAGCAGCCAGCGACAGGGAAGTTCACCCCTCCACTTT. Protein sequence: CASSQRQGSSPLHF.

This clonotype came up once. The gene calls are TRBV27 and TRBJ2-2; 11 bases fit TRBD2. The CDR3 covers 17 residues. After removal of 6 bases from V and 6 bases from J, the junction contained 12 bases not matched to a gene. In germline, CDR1 is MNHEY, CDR2 SMNVEV (reference sequence). DNA of the CDR3: TGTGCCAGCAGCCCAAAACCGGGACTAGCGGTGCCCGGGGAGCTGTTTTTT. Translated, it gives CASSPKPGLAVPGELFF.

The chain carries TRBV6-5 and TRBJ2-1, with D perhaps TRBD2 (6 bases). CDR1 and CDR2 (germline): MNHEY, SVGAGI. The CDR3 runs 15 residues. V was cut by 3 bases and J by 4 bases, with 13 bases left in between. CDR3 region: CASSYKGGNYNEQFF. DNA of the CDR3: TGTGCCAGCAGTTATAAAGGCGGGAATTACAATGAGCAGTTCTTC.

This clonotype was detected a few times. The J gene is TRBJ1-3, the V gene TRBV7-2; D is unclear. This CDR3 is built from 13 residues. Germline values: CDR1 SGHTA, CDR2 FQGNSA. V was shortened by 4 bases and J by 9 bases, with 13 bases between the two germline ends. The DNA of the CDR3 is TGTGCCAGCAGCTACTTCACCAGTGGCACCATATATTTT. Translation gives CASSYFTSGTIYF.

The V call is TRBV5-6, the J call TRBJ2-1, with D maybe TRBD2 (6 bases). V dropped 5 bases and J dropped 8 bases, with 11 bases sitting between them. This CDR3 is built from 12 residues. CDR1 is SGHDT, CDR2 YYEEEE, per germline. CDR3 sequence: CASSWGVHEQFF. The CDR3 coding sequence is TGTGCCAGCAGTTGGGGGGTACATGAGCAGTTCTTC.

The chain has TRBV12-3 or TRBV12-4 and TRBJ2-5; D is perhaps TRBD2 (7 bases). There are 14 residues in the CDR3. The V and J ends lost 6 bases and 7 bases respectively, with 18 bases between them. The CDR3 sequence is CASRLGGGHTTQYF. The CDR3 bases are TGTGCCAGCAGACTTGGCGGGGGACATACGACCCAGTACTTC.

This clonotype turned up a few times. V is TRBV7-9 and J is TRBJ1-2; 7 bases line up with TRBD1. With 4 bases clipped from V and 4 bases from J, the junction kept 6 bases outside the gene matches. The CDR3 covers 14 residues. Looked up from germline, CDR1 is SEHNR and CDR2 is FQNEAQ (reference sequence). As DNA, the CDR3 is TGTGCCAGCAGCTCCGGACAGGCAGCCTATGGCTACACCTTC. This translates into CASSSGQAAYGYTF.

This clonotype was counted between two and nine times. V gene TRBV6-2 or TRBV6-3 combines with J gene TRBJ2-7, with D possibly being TRBD1 or TRBD2 (5 bases each). Germline V gene data show CDR1 as MNHEY and CDR2 as SVGEGT. The CDR3 sequence is 17 residues long. The V end lost 4 bases, the J end lost 2 bases, and 21 bases lay between the germline ends. The CDR3 nucleotides are TGTGCCAGCAGTTCGACCTTACCGGGGACGGAGGCCTACGAGCAGTACTTC. Protein product: CASSSTLPGTEAYEQYF.

J is TRBJ2-2 and V is TRBV19, with D perhaps TRBD1 (6 bases). Deletions cut 4 bases from V and 5 bases from J, with 8 bases between. Germline CDR1 and CDR2: LNHDA and SQIVND (reference sequence). The CDR3 covers 13 residues. In DNA, the CDR3 is TGTGCCAGTAGTAAACAGGGTACCGGGGAGCTGTTTTTT. It codes for CASSKQGTGELFF.

This clonotype was counted ten times or more. This chain's CDR3 is CASSQDAGQAGGYTF. The CDR3 DNA is TGTGCCAGCAGCCAAGATGCGGGACAGGCTGGGGGCTACACCTTC. V is TRBV3-1 and J is TRBJ1-2; 8 bases map to TRBD1. Germline-derived CDR1 and CDR2 are LGHDT and YNNKEL (reference sequence). V trimming: 0 bases; J trimming: 8 bases; junction bases outside the gene matches: 8. The CDR3 is 15 residues long. Full variable domain (remainder filled in from reference TRBV3-1 and TRBJ1-2): DTAVSQTPKYLVTQMGNDKSIKCEQNLGHDTMYWYKQDSKKFLKIMFSYNNKELIINETVPNRFSPKSPDKAHLNLHINSLELGDSAVYFCASSQDAGQAGGYTFGSGTRLTVV.

The chain uses TRBV27 and TRBJ1-5, with D tentatively TRBD1 (5 bases). The CDR3 runs 14 residues. Germline loops: CDR1 MNHEY, CDR2 SMNVEV (reference sequence). V dropped 8 bases and J dropped 1 base, with 12 bases sitting between them. As DNA, the CDR3 is TGTGCCAGCGGGGTGGGGGTGAGCAATCAGCCCCAGCATTTT. Translated, it gives CASGVGVSNQPQHF.

This clonotype was counted a few times. This chain joins TRBV4-1 and TRBJ2-5; D gene uncertain. This CDR3 spans 12 amino acids. The germline V gene encodes CDR1 MGHRA and CDR2 YSYEKL. The V end lost 3 bases, the J end lost 5 bases, and 7 bases lay between the germline ends. The CDR3 DNA follows: TGCGCCAGCAGCCACCCCGGGGAGACCCAGTACTTC. This sequence encodes CASSHPGETQYF.

The J gene is TRBJ1-4, the V gene TRBV7-8; D might be TRBD1 (6 bases). V lost 3 bases to trimming and J lost 7 bases, with 21 bases between them. Germline loops: CDR1 SGHVS, CDR2 FQNEAQ. The CDR3 contains 17 residues. CDR3 residues: CASSFAGFYTGIEKLFF. The CDR3 DNA follows: TGTGCCAGCAGCTTCGCCGGATTTTATACAGGGATTGAAAAACTGTTTTTT.

This clonotype was seen more than once but under ten times. The gene calls are TRBV24-1 and TRBJ2-1; D gene ambiguous. Trimming took 4 bases from V and 7 from J, leaving 13 bases between them. CDR1 is KGHDR, CDR2 SFDVKD, per germline. The CDR3 length is 14 residues. The CDR3, as DNA: TGTGCCACCAGTGACCCCCATTGGCCGAATGAGCAGTTCTTC. It translates to CATSDPHWPNEQFF.

This clonotype was picked up many times. The chain is built from TRBV6-2 or TRBV6-3 and TRBJ2-7; no reliable D call. V gave up 2 bases and J gave up 3 bases, with 8 bases separating them. Germline V gene sequence: CDR1 MNHEY, CDR2 SVGEGT. CDR3 length: 13 amino acids. CDR3 residues: CASSYGVDYEQYF. For the CDR3, the DNA is TGTGCCAGCAGTTACGGGGTTGACTACGAGCAGTACTTC.